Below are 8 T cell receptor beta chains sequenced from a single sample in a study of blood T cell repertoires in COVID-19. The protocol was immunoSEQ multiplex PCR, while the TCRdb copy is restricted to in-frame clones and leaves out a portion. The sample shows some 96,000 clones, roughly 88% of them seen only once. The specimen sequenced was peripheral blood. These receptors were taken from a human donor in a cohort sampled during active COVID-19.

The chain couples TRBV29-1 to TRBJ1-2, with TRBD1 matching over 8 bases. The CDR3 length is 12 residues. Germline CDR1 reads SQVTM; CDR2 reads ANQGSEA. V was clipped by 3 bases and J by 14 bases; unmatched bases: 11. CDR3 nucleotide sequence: TGCAGCGTTGAGGCTAGCCGGACAGGGTGTACCTTC. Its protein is CSVEASRTGCTF.

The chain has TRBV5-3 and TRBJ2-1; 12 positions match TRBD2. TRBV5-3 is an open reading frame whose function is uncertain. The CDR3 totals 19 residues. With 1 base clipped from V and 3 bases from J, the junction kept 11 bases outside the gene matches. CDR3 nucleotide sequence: TGTGCCAGAAGCTTGAAGATCCGACTAGCGGGAGAACTCTACAATGAGCAGTTCTTC. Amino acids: CARSLKIRLAGELYNEQFF.

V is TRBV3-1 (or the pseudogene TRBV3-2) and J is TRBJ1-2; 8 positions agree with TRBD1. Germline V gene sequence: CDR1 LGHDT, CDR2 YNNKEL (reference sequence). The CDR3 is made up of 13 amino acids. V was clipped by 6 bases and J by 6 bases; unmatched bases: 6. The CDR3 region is CASRLTGGNGYTF. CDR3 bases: TGTGCCAGCAGACTTACAGGGGGTAATGGCTACACCTTC.

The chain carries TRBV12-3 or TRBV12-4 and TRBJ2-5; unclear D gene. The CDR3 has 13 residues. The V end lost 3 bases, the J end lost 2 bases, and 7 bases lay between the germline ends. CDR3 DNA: TGTGCCAGCAGTTTCAGCGCGCAAGAGACCCAGTACTTC. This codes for CASSFSAQETQYF.

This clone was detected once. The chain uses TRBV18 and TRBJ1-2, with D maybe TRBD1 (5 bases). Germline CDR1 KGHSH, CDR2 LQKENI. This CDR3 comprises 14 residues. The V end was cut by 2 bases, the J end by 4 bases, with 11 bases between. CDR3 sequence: CASSPERGGYGYTF. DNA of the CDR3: TGTGCCAGCTCACCAGAAAGGGGAGGCTATGGCTACACCTTC.

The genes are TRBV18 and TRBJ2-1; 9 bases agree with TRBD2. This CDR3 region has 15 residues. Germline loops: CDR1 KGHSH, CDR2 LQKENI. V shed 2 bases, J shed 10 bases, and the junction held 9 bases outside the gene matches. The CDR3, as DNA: TGTGCCAGCTCACCATATATAGCGGGAGAAAAGGAGCAGTTCTTC. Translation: CASSPYIAGEKEQFF.

The chain's CDR3 is CASSKGRGREYTEAFF. CDR3 coding DNA: TGTGCCAGCAGCAAAGGGAGGGGCCGTGAATACACTGAAGCTTTCTTT. The V gene is TRBV14, the J gene TRBJ1-1; possible D gene TRBD1, 5 bases. CDR1 and CDR2 (germline): SGHDN, FVKESK. CDR3 size: 16 residues. V lost 5 bases to trimming and J lost 3 bases, with 19 bases between them.

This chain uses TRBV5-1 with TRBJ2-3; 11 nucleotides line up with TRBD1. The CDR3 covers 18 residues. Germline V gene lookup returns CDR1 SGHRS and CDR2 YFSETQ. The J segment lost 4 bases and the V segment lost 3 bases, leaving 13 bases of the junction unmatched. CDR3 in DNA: TGCGCCAGCAGCTCCTGGACAGGGGGCGGAATGACCGCAGATACGCAGTATTTT. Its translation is CASSSWTGGGMTADTQYF.